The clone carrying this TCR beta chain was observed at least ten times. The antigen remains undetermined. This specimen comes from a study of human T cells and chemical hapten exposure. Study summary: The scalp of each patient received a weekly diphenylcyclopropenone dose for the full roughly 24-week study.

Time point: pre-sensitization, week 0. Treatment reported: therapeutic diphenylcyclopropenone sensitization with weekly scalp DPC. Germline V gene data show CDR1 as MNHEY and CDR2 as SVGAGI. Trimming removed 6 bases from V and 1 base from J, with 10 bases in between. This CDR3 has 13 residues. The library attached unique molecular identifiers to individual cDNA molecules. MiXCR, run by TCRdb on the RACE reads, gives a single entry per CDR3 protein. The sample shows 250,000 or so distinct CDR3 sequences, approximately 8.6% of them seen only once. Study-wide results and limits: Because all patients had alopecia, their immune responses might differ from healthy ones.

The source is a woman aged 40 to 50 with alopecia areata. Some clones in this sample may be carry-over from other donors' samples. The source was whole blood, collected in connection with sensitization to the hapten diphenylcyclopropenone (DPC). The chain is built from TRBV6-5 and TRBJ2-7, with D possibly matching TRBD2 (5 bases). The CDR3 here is CASSQGGSYEQYF. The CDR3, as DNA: TGTGCCAGCAGCCAAGGCGGGTCCTACGAGCAGTACTTC.